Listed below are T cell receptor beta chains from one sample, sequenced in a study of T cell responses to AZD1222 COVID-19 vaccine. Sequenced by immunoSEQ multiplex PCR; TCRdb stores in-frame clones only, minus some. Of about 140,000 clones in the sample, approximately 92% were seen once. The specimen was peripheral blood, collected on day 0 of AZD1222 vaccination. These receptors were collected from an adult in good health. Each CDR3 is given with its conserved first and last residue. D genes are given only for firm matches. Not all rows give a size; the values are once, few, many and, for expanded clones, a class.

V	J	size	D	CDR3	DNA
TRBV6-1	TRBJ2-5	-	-	CASSEDIGDETQYF	TGTGCCAGCAGTGAAGATATAGGGGATGAGACCCAGTACTTC
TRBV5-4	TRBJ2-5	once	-	CASSLLGGGETQYF	TGTGCCAGCAGCTTACTCGGGGGTGGGGAGACCCAGTACTTC
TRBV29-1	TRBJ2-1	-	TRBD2	CSVSGTALYNEQFF	TGCAGCGTTAGCGGGACCGCCCTCTACAATGAGCAGTTCTTC
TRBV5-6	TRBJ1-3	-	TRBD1	CASSFGQGVNTIYF	TGTGCCAGCAGCTTCGGCCAGGGGGTTAACACCATATATTTT
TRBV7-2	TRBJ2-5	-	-	CASSFQYGGHEETQYF	TGTGCCAGCAGCTTTCAGTACGGGGGGCACGAAGAGACCCAGTACTTC
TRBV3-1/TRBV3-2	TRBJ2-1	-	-	CASSQASAYNEQFF	TGTGCCAGCAGCCAAGCCAGCGCATACAATGAGCAGTTCTTC
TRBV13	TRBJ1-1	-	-	CASSLGLMNTEAFF	TGTGCCAGCAGCTTAGGATTAATGAACACTGAAGCTTTCTTT
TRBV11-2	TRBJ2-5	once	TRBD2	CASSHYAGGGQETQYF	TGTGCCAGCAGCCATTATGCGGGGGGAGGTCAAGAGACCCAGTACTTC
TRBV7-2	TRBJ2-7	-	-	CASSFRISPYEQYF	TGTGCCAGCAGCTTTCGGATATCCCCCTACGAGCAGTACTTC
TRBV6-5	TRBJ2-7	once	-	CASSYLDRSYEQYF	TGTGCCAGCAGTTACCTCGACAGATCCTACGAGCAGTACTTC
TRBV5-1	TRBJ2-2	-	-	CASSLWGENTGELFF	TGCGCCAGCAGCTTGTGGGGAGAGAACACCGGGGAGCTGTTTTTT
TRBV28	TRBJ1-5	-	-	CATRGGVDNQPQHF	TGTGCCACCCGGGGGGGGGTTGACAATCAGCCCCAGCATTTT
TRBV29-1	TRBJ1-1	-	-	CSAELRASDTEAFF	TGCAGCGCCGAGTTACGTGCATCGGACACTGAAGCTTTCTTT
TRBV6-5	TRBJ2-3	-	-	CASSRTQNTDTQYF	TGTGCCAGCAGTCGGACGCAAAACACAGATACGCAGTATTTT
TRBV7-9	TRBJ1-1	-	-	CASSLDLNTEAFF	TGTGCCAGCAGCTTGGACCTGAACACTGAAGCTTTCTTT
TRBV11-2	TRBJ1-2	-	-	CASSQPSRANYGYTF	TGTGCCAGCAGCCAGCCCAGCAGAGCTAACTATGGCTACACCTTC
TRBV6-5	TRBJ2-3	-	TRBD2	CASSPWGGITDTQYF	TGTGCCAGCAGCCCATGGGGGGGGATCACAGATACGCAGTATTTT
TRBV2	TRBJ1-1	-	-	CASSATVEAFF	TGTGCCAGCAGCGCGACAGTAGAAGCTTTCTTT
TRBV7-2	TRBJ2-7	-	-	CASSLLLYPSYEQYF	TGTGCCAGCAGCTTACTCCTCTACCCATCCTACGAGCAGTACTTC
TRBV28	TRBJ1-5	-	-	CASSLYREGGNQPQHF	TGTGCCAGCAGTTTATACAGGGAAGGCGGCAATCAGCCCCAGCATTTT
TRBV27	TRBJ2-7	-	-	CASSSSYEQYF	TGTGCCAGCAGTTCGAGCTACGAGCAGTACTTC
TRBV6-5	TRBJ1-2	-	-	CATQGPNYGYTF	TGTGCCACTCAGGGACCCAACTATGGCTACACCTTC